This is a list of T cell receptor beta chains from one sample in a study of cytomegalovirus exposure and HLA in healthy donors. Sequenced by immunoSEQ multiplex PCR; TCRdb stores in-frame clones only, minus some. The data hold tens of thousands of clones, with around three quarters observed a single time. Sequenced sample: PBMCs. The receptors derive from a woman aged 50 to 60 in good health and CMV-seropositive. Both conserved end residues are part of each CDR3.

TRBV27	TRBJ2-7	CASSLSSGSSYEQYF
TRBV28	TRBJ1-5	CASSLIDQPQHF
TRBV5-1	TRBJ1-4	CASSLQGAFATNEKLFF
TRBV29-1	TRBJ2-1	CSVEVPGTSGRAEQFF
TRBV4-1	TRBJ2-3	CASSSGPGELTDTQYF
TRBV5-6	TRBJ2-1	CASSLVSWTGNNEQFF
TRBV9	TRBJ2-3	CASSASSGITDTQYF
TRBV7-8	NA	CASSPDRGIREQYF
TRBV5-4	TRBJ2-3	CASSLTGREDTQYF
TRBV7-6	TRBJ2-3	CASSFYSGFTDTQYF
TRBV5-1	TRBJ2-1	CASSLEIPAGGPGLEDEQFF
TRBV6-5	TRBJ2-1	CASSGRDNPVNEQFF
TRBV6-1	TRBJ1-4	CASSEPAILVFF
TRBV28	TRBJ1-2	CASSFGRGSGYGYTF
TRBV5-1	TRBJ1-5	CASSVDGGTQPQHF
TRBV7-6	TRBJ1-4	CASSSREYNEKLFF
TRBV6-7	TRBJ2-7	CASSYGTGGPYEQYF
TRBV28	TRBJ2-6	CASSFTETGANVLTF
TRBV7-9	TRBJ1-4	CSSSPSVPTPGQGLEKLFF
TRBV25-1	TRBJ2-3	CASSGYSSTDTQYF
TRBV28	TRBJ1-2	CASSSDRGDYGYTF
TRBV18	TRBJ2-5	CASSPVLAEETQYF
TRBV19	TRBJ2-1	CASSIVEGVEQFF